The next 12 T cell receptor beta chains were all read from a single sample in a study of blood T cell repertoires in COVID-19. Profiling relied on immunoSEQ multiplex PCR, and the TCRdb table lists in-frame clones only, not all of them. The data contain some 96,000 clones, 70% to 90% of them seen just once; the ten biggest clones take up roughly 4.6%. Sequenced material: peripheral blood. Receptors originate from a human donor in a cohort sampled during active COVID-19.

V is TRBV30 and J is TRBJ2-1, with 9 positions matching TRBD1. The CDR3 contains 14 residues. The V gene's germline CDR1 is GTSNPN and CDR2 SVGIG (reference sequence). The V segment lost 1 base and the J segment 3 bases; nucleotides outside the gene matches: 1. CDR3 coding DNA: TGTGCCTGGAGTGGGACAGGGGACTACAATGAGCAGTTCTTC. Translating gives CAWSGTGDYNEQFF.

This clone has just one count. This chain uses TRBV10-1 with TRBJ2-1; the match to TRBD2 covers 12 bases. The CDR3 contains 17 residues. V was clipped by 2 bases and J by 2 bases; unmatched bases: 4. Germline CDR1 is WNHNN and CDR2 is SYGVQD (reference sequence). CDR3: CASSEPSGRATYNEQFF. CDR3 coding DNA: TGCGCCAGCAGTGAGCCTAGCGGGAGGGCCACCTACAATGAGCAGTTCTTC.

The DNA for the CDR3 is TGTGCCAGCAGCCTATATAATGCCCCGGGACAGACGCAGTATTTT. It codes for CASSLYNAPGQTQYF. V and J are TRBV7-3 and TRBJ2-3; 7 bases fit TRBD1. After removal of 5 bases from V and 9 bases from J, the junction contained 14 bases not matched to a gene. The CDR3 has 15 amino acids. Per the germline V gene, CDR1 is SGHTA and CDR2 is FQGTGA.

This clone was seen once. The chain combines TRBV28 with TRBJ2-5, with 8 bases identical to TRBD2. The germline V gene has CDR1 MDHEN and CDR2 SYDVKM. CDR3 length equals 14 residues. Trimming removed 6 bases from V and 4 bases from J; junction bases left unmatched: 7. The CDR3 nucleotides are TGTGCCAGCAGCTCAGCGGGAGCCCTAGAGACCCAGTACTTC. Its protein product is CASSSAGALETQYF.

This chain connects TRBV6-5 to TRBJ2-1; 11 bases map to TRBD2. CDR3 length: 13 amino acids. The V segment lost 10 bases and the J segment 12 bases; nucleotides outside the gene matches: 11. Germline V gene sequence: CDR1 MNHEY, CDR2 SVGAGI. CDR3 sequence: CAILILAGVSQFF. The CDR3 region has the DNA TGTGCCATCCTGATACTAGCGGGAGTTTCGCAGTTCTTC.

The count of this clone is one. The rearrangement links TRBV5-6 to TRBJ2-2; D uncertain. The CDR3 has 16 amino acids. Germline V lookup: CDR1 SGHDT, CDR2 YYEEEE. V was shortened by 0 bases and J by 1 base, with 10 bases between the two germline ends. In DNA, the CDR3 is TGTGCCAGCAGCTTGGCCAAGCGAGGGAACACCGGGGAGCTGTTTTTT. Its translation: CASSLAKRGNTGELFF.

This clone was seen only once. The gene calls are TRBV9 and TRBJ2-7; D is unresolved. Deletions cut 3 bases from V and 3 bases from J, with 13 bases between. The germline V gene has CDR1 SGDLS and CDR2 YYNGEE. The CDR3 contains 14 residues. CDR3 loop: CASSASFDIYEQYF. The CDR3, as DNA: TGTGCCAGCAGCGCCTCGTTTGACATCTACGAGCAGTACTTC. The complete variable domain, with remaining parts taken from reference TRBV9 and TRBJ2-7, reads DSGVTQTPKHLITATGQRVTLRCSPRSGDLSVYWYQQSLDQGLQFLIQYYNGEERAKGNILERFSAQQFPDLHSELNLSSLELGDSALYFCASSASFDIYEQYFGPGTRLTVT.

The chain is built from TRBV6-5 and TRBJ1-4, with TRBD1 identical over 8 bases. Germline V lookup: CDR1 MNHEY, CDR2 SVGAGI. The CDR3 extends over 13 amino acids. With V trimmed by 7 bases and J by 8 bases, 6 bases remained unmatched. CDR3 sequence reads: CASKEQGVEKLFF. The CDR3 DNA follows: TGTGCCAGCAAGGAACAGGGGGTGGAAAAACTGTTTTTT.

This rearrangement joins TRBV6-5 to TRBJ1-6; D perhaps matches TRBD1 (5 bases). Germline V gene sequence: CDR1 MNHEY, CDR2 SVGAGI. The V end lost 8 bases, the J end lost 7 bases, and 12 bases lay between the germline ends. The CDR3 loop spans 13 amino acids. CDR3 sequence (DNA): TGTGCCAGCTGTCGGGGACTAAATTCACCCCTCCACTTT. Its translation is CASCRGLNSPLHF.

This chain joins TRBV3-1 (or the pseudogene TRBV3-2) and TRBJ2-3; no definite D call. Trimming removed 4 bases from V and 5 bases from J, with 10 bases in between. This CDR3 is 13 amino acids long. Germline CDR1 reads LGHDT; CDR2 reads YNNKEL (reference sequence). CDR3 in amino acids: CASSRRLEDTQYF. CDR3 nucleotide sequence: TGTGCCAGCAGCCGACGACTCGAAGATACGCAGTATTTT.

This clone has only one observation. J is TRBJ2-4 and V is TRBV5-4; D is perhaps TRBD2 (5 bases). In germline, CDR1 is SGHNT, CDR2 YYREEE (reference sequence). V lost 7 bases and J 3 bases, leaving 17 bases between the germline ends. The CDR3 loop spans 15 amino acids. CDR3 residues: CASVSGSLSKNIQYF. For the CDR3, the DNA is TGTGCCAGCGTAAGTGGGAGTTTGAGCAAAAACATTCAGTACTTC.

This clone was counted a few times. V usage is TRBV5-1 and J usage is TRBJ2-7; no reliable D call. This CDR3 has 14 residues. Between the trimmed V and J ends, which lost 2 bases and 0 bases, there was a span of 9 bases. The germline V gene has CDR1 SGHRS and CDR2 YFSETQ. CDR3 DNA: TGCGCCAGCAGCTTCGGTCCTAGCTCCTACGAGCAGTACTTC. It translates to CASSFGPSSYEQYF.